The sequence of this TCR beta chain was determined in a study of blood T cells in healthy people across ages. General study results and limits: Roughly linear declines in TCR beta diversity per million T cells occurred with age.

Of note for this clonotype: The antigen is not known.

This CDR3 region has 14 residues. J was trimmed by 4 bases and V by 5 bases; bases with no gene match: 7. A second PCR, run for about 7 to 11 cycles, used a sample-barcoded 5' primer plus a J-beta primer mix. Each cDNA molecule was tagged by a template-switch adaptor that had 12 random nucleotides. TCRdb used MiXCR to reprocess the 5' RACE reads, holding one entry per CDR3 protein. Of roughly 1,800,000 distinct CDR3 sequences in the sample, just under 50% were seen once. J is TRBJ2-5 and V is TRBV12-3 or TRBV12-4, with 7 positions matching TRBD1. Sequenced material: blood. The sequence was collected from a woman in her forties in good health. The CDR3 is CASSNEAGGETQYF. CDR3 coding DNA: TGTGCCAGCAGTAATGAGGCAGGGGGAGAGACCCAGTACTTC.